This is a list of T cell receptor beta chains from one sample in a study of blood T cell repertoires in COVID-19. Only in-frame clones appear in the TCRdb table, and some are missing; sequencing was by immunoSEQ multiplex PCR. The sample has under 450,000 clones; over 80% are singletons. Sequencing input: PBMCs or T cells enriched from blood (not recorded which). The receptors stem from a woman between 50 and 59 years old who had recovered from COVID-19. The CDR3 runs from the conserved cysteine through the conserved F or W. Fields, in order: V gene, clone size, D gene, J gene, CDR3 protein, CDR3 DNA. A D gene is named only where the DNA matches it firmly. The size entry is marked missing in some rows and otherwise reads once, few, many or a size class.

TRBV7-2	NA	TRBD2	TRBJ2-7	CASSLGTGSSSGSRYEQYF	TGTGCCAGCAGCTTAGGAACTGGTTCTTCTAGCGGGAGCAGGTACGAGCAGTACTTC
TRBV19	few	TRBD1	TRBJ1-2	CASSWVSDRGEGYTF	TGTGCCAGTAGTTGGGTTAGCGACAGGGGGGAAGGCTACACCTTC
TRBV7-2	once	TRBD2	TRBJ2-3	CASSVRGRGGDTQYF	TGTGCCAGCAGCGTACGAGGGCGGGGGGGAGATACGCAGTATTTT
TRBV19	once	TRBD1	TRBJ1-1	CASSMKQGVQTSEAFF	TGTGCCAGTAGTATGAAACAGGGGGTTCAAACCTCTGAAGCTTTCTTT
TRBV6-5	few	NA	TRBJ1-2	CASSPNPTGNYGYTF	TGTGCCAGCAGCCCGAACCCAACAGGGAACTATGGCTACACCTTC
TRBV29-1	once	NA	TRBJ2-7	CSAQVRQAHEQYF	TGCAGCGCCCAAGTCCGACAAGCCCACGAGCAGTACTTC
TRBV6-2/TRBV6-3	NA	NA	TRBJ1-1	CASSAGTQAFF	TGTGCCAGCAGTGCCGGGACACAAGCTTTCTTT
TRBV6-6	NA	TRBD1	TRBJ2-1	CASLGQVYNEQFF	TGTGCCAGCCTGGGACAGGTATACAATGAGCAGTTCTTC
TRBV5-5	NA	NA	TRBJ2-1	CASSLDSSYNEQFF	TGTGCCAGCAGCTTGGACAGCTCCTACAATGAGCAGTTCTTC
TRBV19	NA	TRBD2	TRBJ2-2	CASSGRTSEVMGELFF	TGTGCCAGTAGTGGCCGGACTAGCGAGGTTATGGGGGAGCTGTTTTTT
TRBV27	NA	NA	TRBJ2-7	CASSLSAGSYEQYF	TGTGCCAGCAGTTTGTCGGCAGGTTCCTACGAGCAGTACTTC
TRBV3-1/TRBV3-2	NA	TRBD1	TRBJ1-2	CASSPVRDSNYGYTF	TGTGCCAGCAGCCCAGTCCGGGACAGCAACTATGGCTACACCTTC
TRBV24-1	NA	NA	TRBJ1-1	CATSDLTGPTEAFF	TGTGCCACCAGTGATTTAACAGGGCCCACTGAAGCTTTCTTT
TRBV12-3/TRBV12-4	NA	NA	TRBJ1-1	CASSPQWGAEAFF	TGTGCCAGCAGCCCCCAGTGGGGCGCTGAAGCTTTCTTT
TRBV6-5	NA	NA	TRBJ1-2	CATDGLLAYGYTF	TGTGCCACAGACGGACTTTTGGCTTATGGCTACACCTTC
TRBV18	NA	NA	TRBJ1-1	CASSPGLLEAFF	TGTGCCAGCTCACCCGGACTGCTTGAAGCTTTCTTT
TRBV30	NA	TRBD1	TRBJ1-2	CAWSGDSQGTGGYGYTF	TGTGCCTGGAGTGGGGACTCCCAGGGGACAGGGGGCTATGGCTACACCTTC
TRBV30	few	NA	TRBJ2-2	CAWIGVETRELFF	TGTGCCTGGATAGGTGTTGAGACTAGGGAGCTGTTTTTT
TRBV5-1	NA	TRBD1	TRBJ1-2	CASSLSTGDYGYTF	TGCGCCAGCAGCTTGTCGACAGGGGACTATGGCTACACCTTC
TRBV30	NA	TRBD2	TRBJ2-2	CAWSVLAGDTGELFF	TGTGCCTGGAGTGTACTTGCGGGGGACACCGGGGAGCTGTTTTTT
TRBV5-5	NA	NA	TRBJ1-2	CASSLRRDIETYGYTF	TGTGCCAGCAGCTTGAGAAGGGACATAGAGACCTATGGCTACACCTTC
TRBV7-9	NA	TRBD1	TRBJ2-3	CASSLEGPGGDTQYF	TGTGCCAGCAGCTTAGAAGGCCCAGGGGGCGATACGCAGTATTTT
TRBV6-1	NA	NA	TRBJ2-6	CASSEPGAGANVLTF	TGTGCCAGCAGTGAACCGGGAGCTGGGGCCAACGTCCTGACTTTC
TRBV18	NA	TRBD1	TRBJ1-2	CASSLDRAIGYTF	TGTGCCAGTTCATTGGACAGGGCTATTGGCTACACCTTC
TRBV18	few	TRBD1	TRBJ2-2	CASSATGGGSTGELFF	TGTGCCAGCTCAGCGACAGGGGGCGGTTCCACCGGGGAGCTGTTTTTT
TRBV3-1/TRBV3-2	few	TRBD1	TRBJ2-7	CASSHAGTGGDEQYF	TGTGCCAGCAGCCACGCCGGGACAGGGGGCGACGAGCAGTACTTC
TRBV7-9	NA	NA	TRBJ1-2	CATMRVREDGYTF	TGTGCCACCATGAGGGTCAGGGAGGATGGCTACACCTTC
TRBV7-9	NA	NA	TRBJ1-4	CASSFGGINEKLFF	TGTGCCAGCAGCTTTGGGGGGATTAATGAAAAACTGTTTTTT
TRBV3-1/TRBV3-2	NA	NA	TRBJ1-6	CASSQDLVTHSPLHF	TGTGCCAGCAGCCAAGATTTGGTAACTCATTCACCCCTCCACTTT
TRBV6-5	NA	TRBD1	TRBJ1-5	CASSLGQGNQPQHF	TGTGCCAGCAGCCTAGGACAGGGGAATCAGCCCCAGCATTTT
TRBV6-6	NA	NA	TRBJ1-1	CASSPNTNTEAFF	TGTGCCAGCAGTCCAAATACAAACACTGAAGCTTTCTTT
TRBV11-2	NA	NA	TRBJ2-7	CASSSRGSAEYF	TGTGCCAGCAGCTCCCGTGGGTCAGCGGAGTACTTC
TRBV12-3/TRBV12-4	few	NA	TRBJ1-2	CASSKTGGYTF	TGTGCCAGCAGTAAGACAGGTGGCTACACCTTC
TRBV12-3/TRBV12-4	NA	NA	TRBJ1-5	CASSFQGGQPQHF	TGTGCCAGCAGTTTCCAGGGAGGTCAGCCCCAGCATTTT
TRBV2	NA	TRBD1	TRBJ1-1	CASSDRTGYTEAFF	TGTGCCAGCAGCGACCGGACAGGGTACACTGAAGCTTTCTTT
TRBV18	NA	NA	TRBJ1-1	CASSPEVNTEAFF	TGTGCCAGCTCACCGGAGGTAAACACTGAAGCTTTCTTT
TRBV12-3/TRBV12-4	NA	NA	TRBJ2-5	CASSFHGVGTQYF	TGTGCCAGCAGTTTTCACGGGGTTGGGACCCAGTACTTC
TRBV3-1/TRBV3-2	NA	NA	TRBJ1-4	CASSPLSGDEKLFF	TGTGCCAGCAGCCCTCTATCGGGGGACGAAAAACTGTTTTTT
TRBV6-5	NA	TRBD1	TRBJ1-2	CASLPGQGAPNGYTF	TGTGCCAGCCTACCGGGACAGGGGGCGCCGAATGGCTACACCTTC
TRBV4-1	NA	NA	TRBJ1-2	CASSPRQVPDLYGYTF	TGCGCCAGCAGCCCCCGACAGGTGCCGGATTTATATGGCTACACCTTC
TRBV19	NA	NA	TRBJ1-4	CASSLTASTNEKLFF	TGTGCCAGTAGTTTGACAGCTTCAACTAATGAAAAACTGTTTTTT
TRBV19	NA	NA	TRBJ2-4	CASGSGGTPGYIQYF	TGTGCCAGTGGGAGTGGTGGCACCCCGGGGTACATTCAGTACTTC